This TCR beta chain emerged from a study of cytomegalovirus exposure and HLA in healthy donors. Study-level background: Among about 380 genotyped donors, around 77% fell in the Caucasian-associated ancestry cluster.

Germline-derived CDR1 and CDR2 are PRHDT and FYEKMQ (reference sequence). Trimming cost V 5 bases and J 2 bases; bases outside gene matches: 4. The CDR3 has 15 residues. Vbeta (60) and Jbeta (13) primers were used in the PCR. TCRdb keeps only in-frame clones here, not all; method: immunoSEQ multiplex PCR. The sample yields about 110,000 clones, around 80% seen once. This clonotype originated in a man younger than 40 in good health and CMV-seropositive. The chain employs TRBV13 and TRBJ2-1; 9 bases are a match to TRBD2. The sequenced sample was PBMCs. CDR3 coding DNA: TGTGCCAGCAGCAAGAGCGGGGGGCCCTACAATGAGCAGTTCTTC. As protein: CASSKSGGPYNEQFF.